The 20 T cell receptor beta chains below all came from one sample that was sequenced in a study of blood T cell repertoires in COVID-19. Sequencing used immunoSEQ multiplex PCR; TCRdb keeps in-frame clones, though not all of them. The repertoire consists of 290,000 or so clones, with about 88% occurring once and the leading ten covering roughly 1.3%. The sample consisted of peripheral blood. All receptors derive from a man between 65 and 85 years old with acute or convalescent COVID-19.

The sample holds one count of this clone. V and J are TRBV4-3 and TRBJ2-1, with 7 positions matching TRBD1. CDR1 LGHNA and CDR2 YSLEER come from the germline V gene. V lost 5 bases to trimming and J lost 9 bases; unmatched junction nucleotides: 7. The CDR3 spans 13 residues. The CDR3, as DNA: TGCGCCAGCAGCAAACGACAGGGTAGTGAGCAGTTCTTC. It yields the protein CASSKRQGSEQFF.

The chain carries TRBV7-2 and TRBJ2-5, with D possibly matching TRBD1 (5 bases). Germline values: CDR1 SGHTA, CDR2 FQGNSA. V was shortened by 4 bases and J by 5 bases, with 11 bases between the two germline ends. This CDR3 is built from 13 residues. CDR3 DNA sequence: TGTGCCAGCAGCTCCAGGGTAAGGGAGACCCAGTACTTC. Translating gives CASSSRVRETQYF.

In its sample, this clone was seen once. This chain links TRBV30 with TRBJ1-4, with D possibly matching TRBD1 (6 bases). This CDR3 is built from 16 residues. V gave up 0 bases and J gave up 8 bases, with 19 bases separating them. From germline, CDR1 is GTSNPN and CDR2 SVGIG (reference sequence). Here the CDR3 DNA reads TGTGCCTGGAGTGTGAACAGGGTATACGGGTCGGAAAAACTGTTTTTT. It specifies CAWSVNRVYGSEKLFF. Full variable domain (missing parts from reference TRBV30 and TRBJ1-4): SQTIHQWPATLVQPVGSPLSLECTVEGTSNPNLYWYRQAAGRGLQLLFYSVGIGQISSEVPQNLSASRPQDRQFILSSKKLLLSDSGFYLCAWSVNRVYGSEKLFFGSGTQLSVL.

V is TRBV27 and J is TRBJ2-2; D gene ambiguous. V shed 0 bases and J shed 2 bases, with 4 bases lying between them. Germline V gives CDR1 MNHEY, CDR2 SMNVEV (reference sequence). CDR3 size: 14 residues. CDR3 amino acids: CASSLSRNTGELFF. CDR3 in DNA: TGTGCCAGCAGTTTATCGCGTAACACCGGGGAGCTGTTTTTT.

The chain links TRBV7-3 to TRBJ2-1, with 7 bases lining up with TRBD1. This CDR3 is built from 12 residues. CDR1 and CDR2 from the germline V gene are SGHTA and FQGTGA. V gave up 8 bases and J gave up 9 bases; unmatched junction bases: 7. DNA of the CDR3: TGTGCCAGCTCGACAGGGTCGACTGAGCAGTTCTTC. Residues: CASSTGSTEQFF.

A single count supports this clone. This chain links TRBV5-1 with TRBJ2-2; D is unresolved. Between the trimmed V and J ends, which lost 2 bases and 5 bases, there was a span of 10 bases. The CDR3 covers 14 residues. CDR1 is SGHRS, CDR2 YFSETQ, per germline. The CDR3 is CASSLSSRTGELFF. Written as DNA, the CDR3 is TGCGCCAGCAGCTTATCTAGTAGGACCGGGGAGCTGTTTTTT.

The chain is built from TRBV23-1 and TRBJ2-7; the match to TRBD1 covers 9 bases. TRBV23-1 is given ORF status, its function remaining uncertain. V gave up 3 bases and J gave up 3 bases; unmatched junction bases: 3. The CDR3 sequence is 14 residues long. CDR3 nucleotides: TGCGCCAGCAGTCAGCCGACAGGGGGCTACGAGCAGTACTTC. This gives the protein CASSQPTGGYEQYF.

The chain recombines TRBV2 with TRBJ1-3; unclear D gene. Germline CDR1 SNHLY, CDR2 FYNNEI. Trimming took 7 bases from V and 5 from J, leaving 15 bases between them. CDR3 size: 14 residues. For the CDR3, the DNA is TGTGCCAGCAAGGAGCGGACGGCTAGAAACACCATATATTTT. Encoded protein: CASKERTARNTIYF.

The chain links TRBV19 to TRBJ1-2, with D tentatively TRBD1 (6 bases). Germline V lookup: CDR1 LNHDA, CDR2 SQIVND (reference sequence). The V and J ends lost 6 bases and 1 base respectively, with 12 bases between them. CDR3 size: 14 residues. The CDR3 is CASRGAHINYGYTF. The CDR3 DNA reads TGTGCCAGTAGGGGGGCTCATATTAACTATGGCTACACCTTC.

The rearrangement joins TRBV4-3 to TRBJ2-3, with 11 bases matching TRBD2. The CDR3 totals 15 residues. Germline CDR1 LGHNA, CDR2 YSLEER. The trim removed 4 bases at V and 4 bases at J, leaving 4 bases unmatched. DNA of the CDR3: TGCGCCAGCAGCCCACTAGCGGGAGTTGCAGATACGCAGTATTTT. This translates into CASSPLAGVADTQYF.

The rearrangement uses TRBV28 and TRBJ1-1, with D hard to call. This CDR3 spans 14 amino acids. Germline V gene lookup returns CDR1 MDHEN and CDR2 SYDVKM. V lost 2 bases to trimming and J lost 4 bases, with 11 bases between them. CDR3 protein: CASSLGGLGTEAFF. The CDR3 DNA sequence: TGTGCCAGCAGTTTAGGAGGGTTAGGCACTGAAGCTTTCTTT. Full variable domain (outside the CDR3, taken from reference TRBV28 and TRBJ1-1): DVKVTQSSRYLVKRTGEKVFLECVQDMDHENMFWYRQDPGLGLRLIYFSYDVKMKEKGDIPEGYSVSREKKERFSLILESASTNQTSMYLCASSLGGLGTEAFFGQGTRLTVV.

V is TRBV5-1 and J is TRBJ2-3; 11 bases match TRBD2. Trimming removed 1 base from V and 0 bases from J; junction bases left unmatched: 7. The CDR3 length is 18 residues. Germline V gene data show CDR1 as SGHRS and CDR2 as YFSETQ. The CDR3 reads CASSLFTSGSVSTDTQYF. The CDR3 region has the DNA TGCGCCAGCAGCTTGTTTACTAGCGGGAGCGTTAGCACAGATACGCAGTATTTT. Full variable domain (outside the CDR3, taken from reference TRBV5-1 and TRBJ2-3): KAGVTQTPRYLIKTRGQQVTLSCSPISGHRSVSWYQQTPGQGLQFLFEYFSETQRNKGNFPGRFSGRQFSNSRSEMNVSTLELGDSALYLCASSLFTSGSVSTDTQYFGPGTRLTVL.

This clone was counted a single time. CDR3 nucleotides: TGTGCCAGCAGTTACGAGAGAGCGCCTACCTACGAGCAGTACTTC. This translates into CASSYERAPTYEQYF. The chain joins TRBV6-5 to TRBJ2-7; D is unclear. The CDR3 covers 15 residues. Trimming left V 2 bases short and J 2 bases short, with 13 bases between. In germline, CDR1 is MNHEY, CDR2 SVGAGI.

The J gene is TRBJ2-2, the V gene TRBV4-3, with 9 bases lining up with TRBD1. The CDR3 extends over 17 amino acids. V shed 0 bases and J 6 bases; nucleotides not matched to a gene: 8. Germline values: CDR1 LGHNA, CDR2 YSLEER. The CDR3 loop reads CASSQDIGQGTSGELFF. DNA for the CDR3: TGCGCCAGCAGCCAAGATATCGGACAGGGGACATCCGGGGAGCTGTTTTTT.

Only one count was recorded for this clone. The CDR3 region is CATSHSVASGTTDTQYF. The CDR3 DNA reads as TGTGCCACCTCCCACTCCGTGGCTAGCGGGACCACAGATACGCAGTATTTT. V and J are TRBV28 and TRBJ2-3; 9 bases agree with TRBD2. Germline CDR1 is MDHEN and CDR2 is SYDVKM. With V trimmed by 10 bases and J by 2 bases, 16 bases remained unmatched. CDR3 length: 17 amino acids. The full variable domain, its missing parts supplied by reference TRBV28 and TRBJ2-3, is DVKVTQSSRYLVKRTGEKVFLECVQDMDHENMFWYRQDPGLGLRLIYFSYDVKMKEKGDIPEGYSVSREKKERFSLILESASTNQTSMYLCATSHSVASGTTDTQYFGPGTRLTVL.

The chain joins TRBV6-5 to TRBJ1-1; weak D call: TRBD1 (5 bases). Germline-derived CDR1 and CDR2 are MNHEY and SVGAGI. V lost 8 bases to trimming and J lost 1 base, with 14 bases between them. There are 14 residues in the CDR3. CDR3 protein: CASSTAGGNTEAFF. CDR3 nucleotides: TGTGCCAGCTCCACGGCGGGGGGGAACACTGAAGCTTTCTTT.

This clone was observed a single time. The V and J genes are TRBV28 and TRBJ1-2; TRBD1 is a possible D gene (5 bases). This CDR3 spans 15 amino acids. From germline, CDR1 is MDHEN and CDR2 SYDVKM. Between the trimmed V and J ends, which lost 1 base and 1 base, there was a span of 10 bases. The CDR3 is CASSLLLQVNYGYTF. The CDR3 DNA is TGTGCCAGCAGTTTATTGTTACAGGTTAACTATGGCTACACCTTC.

The chain uses TRBV6-7 and TRBJ2-7, with D tentatively TRBD1 (6 bases). TRBV6-7 is an open reading frame, and its role is uncertain. This CDR3 is built from 15 residues. Trimming shortened V by 2 bases and J by 2 bases, and 13 bases separated the two germline ends. The CDR3 here is CASSYGGETAYEQYF. DNA for the CDR3: TGTGCCAGCAGTTACGGGGGCGAGACCGCCTACGAGCAGTACTTC.

The chain employs TRBV7-2 and TRBJ2-3; 9 nucleotides agree with TRBD2. CDR1 and CDR2 (germline): SGHTA, FQGNSA. The CDR3 has 17 residues. The V and J ends lost 7 bases and 2 bases, in that order; junction bases with no gene match: 13. CDR3 in amino acids: CASNFGGGGQITDTQYF. DNA of the CDR3: TGTGCCAGCAACTTCGGCGGGGGGGGACAAATCACAGATACGCAGTATTTT.

The chain links TRBV19 to TRBJ1-4, with D hard to call. V was shortened by 6 bases and J by 2 bases, with 10 bases between the two germline ends. This CDR3 comprises 14 residues. Germline loops: CDR1 LNHDA, CDR2 SQIVND (reference sequence). The CDR3 reads CASRVSGTNEKLFF. The DNA for the CDR3 is TGTGCCAGTAGGGTCTCGGGGACTAATGAAAAACTGTTTTTT.